This T cell receptor beta chain was sequenced for a study of siplizumab effects on memory and regulatory T cells. Findings and caveats of the study: Proof of suppressive function in proliferating Tregs from siplizumab cultures was not established.

Method: immunoSEQ multiplex PCR; TCRdb's copy keeps in-frame clones and lacks some. The data hold around 61,000 clones, with over 95% observed a single time. The CDR3 has 14 amino acids. CDR1 and CDR2 (germline): SNHLY, FYNNEI. V was shortened by 6 bases and J by 0 bases, with 9 bases between the two germline ends. With respect to this clone: Its cognate antigen is unknown.

What was sequenced was naive CD8+ T cells sorted from blood. The chain carries TRBV2 and TRBJ1-5; perhaps TRBD1 as D (5 bases). The sequence was collected from a human donor in good health. CDR3 residues: CASSDSYSNQPQHF. In DNA form, the CDR3 reads TGTGCCAGCAGCGACAGTTATAGCAATCAGCCCCAGCATTTT.